This T cell receptor (beta chain) is from a study of blood T cell repertoires in COVID-19. Study background: Nucleic acid was either cDNA or gDNA, and it came from T cells, B-cell-depleted T cells, or PBMCs.

Libraries were prepared by immunoSEQ multiplex PCR; TCRdb keeps only in-frame clonotypes and omits some of them. This table has about 160,000 clones, roughly 88% appearing once. This CDR3 region has 15 residues. V dropped 4 bases and J dropped 5; count of bases not matched to a gene: 7. CDR1 is SGHRS, CDR2 YFSETQ, per germline. The sequenced sample was peripheral blood. The clonotype originates from a woman aged 55-69 years with acute or convalescent COVID-19. The chain uses TRBV5-1 and TRBJ2-2; TRBD2 matches at 8 bases. CDR3 nucleotides: TGCGCCAGCAGCCCCGGGGGGGCAGGGACCGGGGAGCTGTTTTTT. This encodes CASSPGGAGTGELFF.